Listed below are T cell receptor beta chains from one sample, sequenced in a study of CD8+CD57+ T cells in acquired aplastic anemia. TCRdb re-called the reads through MiXCR, storing one row per CDR3 protein. The sample yields about 68,000 distinct CDR3 sequences, approximately 51% seen once. The sample taken for sequencing was sorted CD4+, CD8+, or CD8+CD57+ T cells (not recorded which) from PBMCs. The source is a human donor in good health, serving as a control. CDR3s leave out the opening cysteine and the closing phenylalanine or tryptophan.

>TRBJ1-1|TRBV20-1
SGAGEREAF
>TRBJ1-6|TRBV11-2
ASSLDYRDLLRSPLH
>TRBJ1-2|TRBV4-1
ASSQGGQENYGYT
>TRBJ2-7|TRBV5-4
ASSLDGSYEQY
>TRBJ2-5|TRBV20-1
SARVWGAEETQY
>TRBJ1-2|TRBV24-1
ATSDFEGQGYT
>TRBJ2-5|TRBV2
ASSESRQGRRETQY
>TRBJ1-2|TRBV2
ASSRKGQSDYT
>TRBJ2-2|TRBV10-3
AISELAGELF
>TRBJ2-7|TRBV10-2
ASLGDRTYEQY
>TRBJ2-7|TRBV7-6
ASSAQQGAHEQY
>TRBJ2-7|TRBV4-2
ASSQGTGGGSYEQY
>TRBJ2-2|TRBV7-2
ASSLGMGGPGELF
>TRBJ2-1|TRBV4-1
ASSVFGGNSYNEQF
>TRBJ1-2|TRBV14
ASSQDIGTGVYGYT
>TRBJ2-1|TRBV24-1
ATSDPSAGVGNEQF
>TRBJ1-2|TRBV10-2
ASLTGGGYGYT
>TRBJ1-2|TRBV7-9
ASSLSGGGYT
>TRBJ1-1|TRBV5-1
ASSLAQTGMNTEAF
>TRBJ1-2|TRBV2
ASSETSGLYGYT
>TRBJ1-2|TRBV10-3
ASSPQTGVYGYT
>TRBJ2-7|TRBV29-1
SVVFSGRGTGEQY
>TRBJ1-1|TRBV9
ASSVGGHGNTEAF
>TRBJ2-7|TRBV20-1
SATPGQGRGQY
>TRBJ1-5|TRBV7-3
ASSLQGSLSYSNQPQH
>TRBJ2-7|TRBV11-2
ASSPSPGTLSYEQY
>TRBJ1-2|TRBV12-3/TRBV12-4
ASSLAFIYGYT
>TRBJ2-1|TRBV11-2
ASSRPAGGYNEQF
>TRBJ2-5|TRBV10-3
AIRPAGTSGQETQY
>TRBJ2-3|TRBV10-2
ASRGSGRVGTDTQY
>TRBJ1-1|TRBV5-1
ASSLRTANTEAF
>TRBJ2-7|TRBV5-1
ASSLVPTEYEQY
>TRBJ2-7|TRBV19
GSSIASGSLYEQY
>TRBJ2-7|TRBV10-3
AISDLAYEQY
>TRBJ2-1|TRBV6-4
ASSQLRGPYNEQF
>TRBJ1-5|TRBV15
ATSRQGGNQPQH
>TRBJ2-3|TRBV29-1
SVGTETTDTQY
>TRBJ1-3|TRBV29-1
SVMTGSGNTIY
>TRBJ1-6|TRBV12-3/TRBV12-4
ASSSAIYGALH
>TRBJ2-5|TRBV6-1
ASDGEETQY
>TRBJ2-2|TRBV10-3
AISGLQGGTGELS
>TRBJ2-3|TRBV25-1
ASSEPRGGATQY
>TRBJ2-1|TRBV5-1
ASSLPEEQSYNEQF
>TRBJ1-4|TRBV19
ASMGTATNEKLF
>TRBJ1-2|TRBV19
ASRQGTGVVSGYT
>TRBJ1-2|TRBV19
ASNTFDYGYT
>TRBJ2-7|TRBV3-1
ASSQDYSGTWESYEQY
>TRBJ2-7|TRBV7-8
ASSLDSGREQY
>TRBJ1-6|TRBV6-5
ASSYSNRDDSPLH
>TRBJ1-1|TRBV10-3
AISPLQGNTEAF
>TRBJ1-6|TRBV12-3/TRBV12-4
ASTYNSPLH
>TRBJ1-4|TRBV2
ASKGQPNEKLF
>TRBJ1-2|TRBV7-9
ASSLGYRTYGYT
>TRBJ2-3|TRBV5-1
ASSLDWASGTDTQY
>TRBJ1-1|TRBV14
ASTTLGSPMNTEAF
>TRBJ2-5|TRBV6-5
AGTYYDLAGDSQETQY
>TRBJ2-7|TRBV5-1
ASRLGTSGAYEQY
>TRBJ2-1|TRBV24-1
ATSDLYTESYNEQF